This T cell receptor beta chain was documented in a study of T-cell reconstitution after alpha-beta-depleted transplantation in children. As it was prepared, the TCRbeta library received unique molecular identifiers. Each CDR3 protein gets one entry after TCRdb re-called the PCR reads with MiXCR. The repertoire consists of over 300,000 distinct CDR3 sequences, with about a tenth occurring once and the leading ten covering around 2.5%. Germline CDR1 is LGHNA and CDR2 is YSLEER. V was clipped by 0 bases and J by 3 bases, with 11 bases between them. This CDR3 spans 15 amino acids. The genes are TRBV4-3 and TRBJ1-2; D uncertain. The TCR originated in a human donor who donated a stem cell graft to a child with acute lymphoblastic leukemia. The sample consisted of PBMCs from the stem cell graft donor, taken from the stem cell graft. The CDR3 DNA is TGCGCCAGCAGCCAAGATTCAGGCGTCTACTATGGCTACACCTTC. As protein: CASSQDSGVYYGYTF.